This TCR beta chain was obtained from a study of blood T cell repertoires in COVID-19. Overall study context: Acute and convalescent COVID-19 samples came from the United States, Italy and Spain. PBMCs, B-cell-depleted T cells, or T cells provided the cDNA or gDNA that made up the material.

Recruited during active infection, patients (from Seattle) were subsequently followed longitudinally. The CDR3 spans 14 residues. From germline, CDR1 is MDHEN and CDR2 SYDVKM. V shed 5 bases, J shed 10 bases, and the junction held 7 bases outside the gene matches. This table comes from immunoSEQ multiplex PCR, and its TCRdb copy is limited to in-frame clones, with some not included. Altogether about 230,000 clones are present, approximately 83% being singletons, with the ten largest covering about 1.3%. This TCR derives from a woman aged 30 to 39 with COVID-19, enrolled during active disease. The chain links TRBV28 to TRBJ1-6, with TRBD1 matching 8 bases. The sample consisted of peripheral blood. The CDR3 sequence: CASSPRTGRSPLHF. The CDR3 region has the DNA TGTGCCAGCAGTCCCCGGACAGGGAGGTCACCCCTCCACTTT.